The text below deals with one T cell receptor (beta chain). Its antigen is currently unknown. Profiling relied on immunoSEQ multiplex PCR, and the TCRdb table lists in-frame clones only, not all of them. Of over 100,000 clones in the sample, approximately 90% were seen once. The data derive from a study of T cell responses to AZD1222 COVID-19 vaccine. Study findings and constraints: Seropositive AZD1222 recipients at baseline numbered only five or six. Reports indicate that nearly half of spike-specific TCRs are directed at unmutated variant regions. Rises in breadth and depth of Spike-specific TCRs came after two AZD1222 doses.

V lost 1 base and J lost 5, with 11 bases in between. CDR1 is SGHVS, CDR2 FNYEAQ, per germline. The CDR3 covers 14 residues. The source is an adult in good health. The rearrangement joins TRBV7-6 to TRBJ2-5; D not certain. This specimen consisted of peripheral blood, obtained on day 0 of AZD1222 vaccination. The CDR3 DNA follows: TGTGCCAGCAGCTTAGGACCTGATGGGGAGACCCAGTACTTC. It encodes CASSLGPDGETQYF.